These 10 T cell receptor beta chains were sequenced from one sample in a study of spatial heterogeneity in lung cancer. Study-wide results and caveats: The number of expanded tumor alpha and beta chains correlated with mutation number.

The time point denotes: sample taken at primary tumor resection. TCRdb redid the calling of the 5' RACE reads with MiXCR, one entry per CDR3 protein. The sample carries about 18,000 distinct CDR3 sequences, roughly 10% recorded once. The antigens these receptors bind are not known. Here the sequenced sample was lung tumor tissue, taken at surgery. Source of these receptors: a female donor with early-stage non-small cell lung cancer.

Many counts were recorded for this clonotype. The library was designed around alpha chains, so this beta chain is a stray read whose abundance carries little weight. This chain links TRBV3-1 with TRBJ2-3, with 9 nucleotides matching TRBD1. The CDR3 loop spans 14 amino acids. Germline V gives CDR1 LGHDT, CDR2 YNNKEL (reference sequence). V shed 7 bases and J 6 bases; nucleotides not matched to a gene: 8. The CDR3 sequence is CASNYRGRVDTQYF. DNA for the CDR3: TGTGCCAGCAACTACAGGGGGCGAGTCGATACGCAGTATTTT.

This clonotype was seen ten or more times. This beta chain is a stray sequence in a library constructed for alpha chains; its clone size is not meaningful. The V call is TRBV3-1, the J call TRBJ2-7, with D unclear. V shed 1 base and J shed 6 bases, with 7 bases lying between them. Per germline, CDR1 LGHDT and CDR2 YNNKEL (reference sequence). The CDR3 runs 12 residues. The CDR3 DNA reads as TGTGCCAGCAGCCAAGCTAGAGGCGAGCAGTACTTC. It specifies CASSQARGEQYF.

This clonotype was detected many times. This beta chain represents an off-target read in a library built for alpha chains; its size is of limited meaning. J is TRBJ1-5 and V is TRBV4-3, with 7 nucleotides matching TRBD1. The CDR3 is 17 amino acids. The V and J ends lost 0 bases and 0 bases, in that order; junction bases with no gene match: 5. Per the germline V gene, CDR1 is LGHNA and CDR2 is YSLEER. CDR3 sequence: CASSQEQGPNSNQPQHF. CDR3 coding DNA: TGCGCCAGCAGCCAAGAACAGGGGCCTAATAGCAATCAGCCCCAGCATTTT.

This clonotype was counted ten times or more. The library was prepared for alpha chains; this beta chain is a stray read, so its frequency means little. The chain combines TRBV5-1 with TRBJ2-3; TRBD1 is a possible D gene (6 bases). Deletions cut 4 bases from V and 4 bases from J, with 13 bases between. This CDR3 is built from 14 residues. Germline assignment: CDR1 SGHRS and CDR2 YFSETQ. CDR3 protein: CASSGDSGADTQYF. In DNA form, the CDR3 reads TGCGCCAGCAGCGGCGACTCAGGGGCAGATACGCAGTATTTT. Variable domain in full (rest from reference TRBV5-1 and TRBJ2-3): KAGVTQTPRYLIKTRGQQVTLSCSPISGHRSVSWYQQTPGQGLQFLFEYFSETQRNKGNFPGRFSGRQFSNSRSEMNVSTLELGDSALYLCASSGDSGADTQYFGPGTRLTVL.

This clonotype came up many times. A library prepared for alpha chains yielded this beta chain as an off-target read; its size is of little meaning. The chain carries TRBV6-6 and TRBJ1-2; TRBD1 aligns across 8 bases. V shed 4 bases, J shed 8 bases, and the junction held 3 bases outside the gene matches. Per germline, CDR1 MNHNY and CDR2 SVGAGI (reference sequence). The CDR3 totals 12 residues. CDR3 amino acids: CASSFGQGGYTF. DNA for the CDR3: TGTGCCAGCAGTTTCGGACAGGGAGGCTACACCTTC.

By share, this clonotype counts as medium-sized (0.01 to 0.1%). This beta chain represents an off-target read in a library built for alpha chains; its size is of limited meaning. The chain combines TRBV12-3 or TRBV12-4 with TRBJ1-2, with a weak D call TRBD1 (6 bases). The CDR3 spans 14 residues. Trimming removed 6 bases at V and 8 bases at J, with 19 bases between. Written as DNA, the CDR3 is TGTGCCAGCAGCCCCATGGGGGGGGCGGGCGGCTACACCTTC. Its translation is CASSPMGGAGGYTF.

Regarding this clonotype: Found in a library prepared for alpha chains, this beta chain is an off-target read, and its abundance has little meaning. The chain links TRBV20-1 to TRBJ1-1; a weak D match, TRBD1 (6 bases). V lost 5 bases and J 0 bases, leaving 13 bases between the germline ends. The CDR3 has 14 residues. CDR1 DFQATT and CDR2 SNEGSKA come from the germline V gene (reference sequence). This chain's CDR3 is CSAAQGSMNTEAFF. The CDR3 DNA is TGCAGTGCTGCACAGGGCTCCATGAACACTGAAGCTTTCTTT.

Worth noting for this clonotype: This beta chain lies outside the target of a library built for alpha chains; its clone size means little. The chain has TRBV20-1 and TRBJ2-3; 13 positions agree with TRBD2. The germline V gene encodes CDR1 DFQATT and CDR2 SNEGSKA (reference sequence). CDR3 length equals 16 residues. The CDR3 DNA reads TGCAGCTACGAAGGGGGGACTAGCGGGGGCACAGATACGCAGTATTTT. This encodes CSYEGGTSGGTDTQYF.

Details on this clonotype: The library was built for alpha chains, so this beta chain is an off-target read and its size means little. The chain uses TRBV5-1 and TRBJ2-7, with D perhaps matching TRBD1 (6 bases). Germline V gene data show CDR1 as SGHRS and CDR2 as YFSETQ. This CDR3 has 14 residues. V lost 0 bases to trimming and J lost 7 bases, with 14 bases between them. CDR3 DNA sequence: TGCGCCAGCAGCTTGGGAGGGGGTTCGTGGGAGCAGTACTTC. Translated, it gives CASSLGGGSWEQYF.

This clonotype is labeled as medium-sized (0.01 to 0.1%). Within a library made for alpha chains, this beta chain is off target, and its count is uninformative. The V and J genes are TRBV30 and TRBJ2-7; TRBD2 agrees at 7 bases. Germline trimming cut 0 bases from V and 2 bases from J; bases unmatched to any gene: 4. This CDR3 comprises 14 residues. Germline V CDR1 and CDR2: GTSNPN, SVGIG (reference sequence). Here the CDR3 reads CAWSVSSGAYEQYF. The CDR3 DNA reads as TGTGCCTGGAGTGTATCCAGCGGGGCCTACGAGCAGTACTTC. The whole variable domain, remainder taken from reference TRBV30 and TRBJ2-7, is SQTIHQWPATLVQPVGSPLSLECTVEGTSNPNLYWYRQAAGRGLQLLFYSVGIGQISSEVPQNLSASRPQDRQFILSSKKLLLSDSGFYLCAWSVSSGAYEQYFGPGTRLTVT.